The 7 T cell receptor beta chains below were found in one sample sequenced in a study of neurological immune-mediated disorders. Noted time point: longitudinal time-point 2. TCRdb redid the calling of the 5' RACE reads with MiXCR, one entry per CDR3 protein. This sample has under 50,000 distinct CDR3 sequences, with roughly 13% found just once. Source material: PBMCs. The receptor set was obtained from a male donor with HTLV-1-associated myelopathy (HAM/TSP).

The rearrangement links TRBV20-1 to TRBJ2-5, with D perhaps TRBD1 or TRBD2 (5 bases each). Germline V gene data show CDR1 as DFQATT and CDR2 as SNEGSKA (reference sequence). The CDR3 has 16 amino acids. V lost 5 bases and J 2 bases, leaving 21 bases between the germline ends. This CDR3 is CSAGGIFTGMQETQYF. The CDR3 bases are TGCAGTGCTGGGGGAATCTTCACGGGGATGCAAGAGACCCAGTACTTC.

This clonotype was counted many times. V usage is TRBV7-9 and J usage is TRBJ2-7; D assignment may be TRBD1 or TRBD2 (5 bases each). The CDR3 loop spans 14 amino acids. With 5 bases removed from V and 13 bases from J, the gap between germline ends came to 24 bases. Germline V lookup: CDR1 SEHNR, CDR2 FQNEAQ (reference sequence). This CDR3 reads CASSKEGYESIYYF. The DNA of the CDR3 is TGTGCCAGCAGCAAAGAGGGGTACGAATCGATCTACTACTTC.

In its sample, this clonotype was seen many times. The chain combines TRBV20-1 with TRBJ2-7; 11 nucleotides align to TRBD1. CDR3 length equals 13 residues. Germline loops: CDR1 DFQATT, CDR2 SNEGSKA (reference sequence). V shed 5 bases, J shed 3 bases, and the junction held 3 bases outside the gene matches. This CDR3 reads CSASGTGGYEQYF. CDR3 DNA sequence: TGCAGTGCTTCCGGGACAGGGGGCTACGAGCAGTACTTC.

This clonotype was observed many times. J is TRBJ2-5 and V is TRBV29-1; 14 bases match TRBD2. This CDR3 has 16 residues. Germline V CDR1 and CDR2: SQVTM, ANQGSEA. V trimming: 4 bases; J trimming: 5 bases; junction bases outside the gene matches: 9. The CDR3 region is CSVARTSGGPGETQYF. CDR3 nucleotide sequence: TGCAGCGTTGCTAGGACTAGCGGGGGGCCGGGGGAGACCCAGTACTTC.

This clonotype was counted ten times or more. J is TRBJ2-2 and V is TRBV9; weak D call: TRBD1 (5 bases). This CDR3 spans 17 amino acids. From germline, CDR1 is SGDLS and CDR2 YYNGEE. V lost 0 bases and J lost 6, with 18 bases in between. The CDR3 spells CASSVATGRAEAGELFF. The CDR3 coding sequence is TGTGCCAGCAGCGTAGCTACGGGCAGGGCAGAGGCCGGGGAGCTGTTTTTT.

At least ten counts were recorded for this clonotype. The CDR3 region is CSARRIKGNTEAFF. In DNA, the CDR3 is TGCAGTGCTAGGCGGATAAAGGGGAACACTGAAGCTTTCTTT. The rearrangement uses TRBV20-1 and TRBJ1-1; D call uncertain. This CDR3 has 14 amino acids. Germline CDR1 is DFQATT and CDR2 is SNEGSKA (reference sequence). With 3 bases removed from V and 1 base from J, the gap between germline ends came to 12 bases.

The genes are TRBV29-1 and TRBJ1-5, with D uncertain. This CDR3 has 13 amino acids. CDR1 is SQVTM and CDR2 is ANQGSEA in the germline V gene. Trimming removed 6 bases from V and 1 base from J, with 10 bases in between. The CDR3 protein is CSVLVGSNQPQHF. In DNA form, the CDR3 reads TGCAGCGTCCTGGTGGGGAGCAATCAGCCCCAGCATTTT.